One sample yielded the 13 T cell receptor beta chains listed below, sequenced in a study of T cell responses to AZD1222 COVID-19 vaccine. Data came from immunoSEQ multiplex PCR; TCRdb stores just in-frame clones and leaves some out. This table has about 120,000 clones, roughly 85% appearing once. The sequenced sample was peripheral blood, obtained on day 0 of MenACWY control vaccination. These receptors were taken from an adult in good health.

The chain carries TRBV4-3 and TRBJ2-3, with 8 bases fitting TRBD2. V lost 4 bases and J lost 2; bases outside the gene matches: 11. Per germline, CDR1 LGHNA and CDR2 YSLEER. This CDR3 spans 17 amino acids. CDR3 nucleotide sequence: TGCGCCAGCAGCCGAACCCAGGGAGCGGGGGTCACAGATACGCAGTATTTT. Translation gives CASSRTQGAGVTDTQYF.

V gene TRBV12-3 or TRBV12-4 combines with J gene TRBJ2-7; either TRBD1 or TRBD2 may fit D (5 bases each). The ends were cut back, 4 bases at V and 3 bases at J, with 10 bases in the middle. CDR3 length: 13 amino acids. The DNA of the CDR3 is TGTGCCAGCAGTTATGGGGGATACTACGAGCAGTACTTC. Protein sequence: CASSYGGYYEQYF.

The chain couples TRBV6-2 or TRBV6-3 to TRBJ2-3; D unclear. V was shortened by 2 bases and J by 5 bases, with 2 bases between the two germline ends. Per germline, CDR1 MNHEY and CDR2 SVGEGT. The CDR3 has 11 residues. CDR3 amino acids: CASSYGDTQYF. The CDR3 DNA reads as TGTGCCAGCAGTTACGGAGATACGCAGTATTTT.

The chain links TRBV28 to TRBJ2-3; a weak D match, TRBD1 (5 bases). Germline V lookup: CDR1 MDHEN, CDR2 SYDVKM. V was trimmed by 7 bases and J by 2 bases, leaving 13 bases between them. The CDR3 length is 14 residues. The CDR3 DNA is TGTGCCAGCACCCCGGCAGGGCCCACAGATACGCAGTATTTT. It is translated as CASTPAGPTDTQYF.

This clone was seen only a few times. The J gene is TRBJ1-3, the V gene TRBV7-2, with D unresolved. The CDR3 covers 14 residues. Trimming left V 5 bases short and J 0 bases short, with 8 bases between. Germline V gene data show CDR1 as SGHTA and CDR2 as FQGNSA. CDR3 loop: CASSPTLSGNTIYF. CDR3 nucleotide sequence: TGTGCCAGCAGCCCGACACTCTCTGGAAACACCATATATTTT.

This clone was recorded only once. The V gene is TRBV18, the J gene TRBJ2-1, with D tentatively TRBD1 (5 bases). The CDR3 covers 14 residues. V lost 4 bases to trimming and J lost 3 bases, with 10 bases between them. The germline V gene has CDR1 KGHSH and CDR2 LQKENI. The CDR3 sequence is CASSLEGDYNEQFF. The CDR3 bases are TGTGCCAGCTCACTAGAAGGGGACTACAATGAGCAGTTCTTC. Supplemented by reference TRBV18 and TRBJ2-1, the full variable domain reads NAGVMQNPRHLVRRRGQEARLRCSPMKGHSHVYWYRQLPEEGLKFMVYLQKENIIDESGMPKERFSAEFPKEGPSILRIQQVVRGDSAAYFCASSLEGDYNEQFFGPGTRLTVL.

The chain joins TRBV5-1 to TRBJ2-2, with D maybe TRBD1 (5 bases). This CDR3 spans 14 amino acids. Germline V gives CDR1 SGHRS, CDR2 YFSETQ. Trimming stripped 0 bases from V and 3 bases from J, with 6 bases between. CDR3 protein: CASSLEGDTGELFF. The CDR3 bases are TGCGCCAGCAGCTTGGAAGGGGACACCGGGGAGCTGTTTTTT.

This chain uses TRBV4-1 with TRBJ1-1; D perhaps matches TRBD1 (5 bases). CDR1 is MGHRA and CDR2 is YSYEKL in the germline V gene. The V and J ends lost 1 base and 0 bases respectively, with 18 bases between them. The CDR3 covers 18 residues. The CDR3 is CASSQVGGRSRVNTEAFF. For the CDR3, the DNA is TGCGCCAGCAGCCAAGTGGGGGGGAGGAGCCGGGTGAACACTGAAGCTTTCTTT.

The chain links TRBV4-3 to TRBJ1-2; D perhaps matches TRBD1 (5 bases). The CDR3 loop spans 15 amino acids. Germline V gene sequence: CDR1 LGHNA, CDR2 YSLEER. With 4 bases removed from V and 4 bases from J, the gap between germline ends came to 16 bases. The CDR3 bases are TGCGCCAGCAGCCCAGACAGAGTTTCGGTCTATGGCTACACCTTC. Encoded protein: CASSPDRVSVYGYTF.

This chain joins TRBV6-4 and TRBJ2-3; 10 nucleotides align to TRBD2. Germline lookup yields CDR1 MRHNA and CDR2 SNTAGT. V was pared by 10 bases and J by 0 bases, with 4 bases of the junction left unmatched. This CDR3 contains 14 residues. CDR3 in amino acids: CATSAGGSTDTQYF. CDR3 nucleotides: TGTGCCACTTCAGCGGGGGGGAGCACAGATACGCAGTATTTT.

CDR3 loop: CASRGPLAAGELFF. The DNA for the CDR3 is TGTGCCAGCAGGGGGCCACTAGCGGCCGGGGAGCTGTTTTTT. The chain links TRBV6-5 to TRBJ2-2, with TRBD2 matching over 8 bases. This CDR3 has 14 amino acids. From germline, CDR1 is MNHEY and CDR2 SVGAGI. After removal of 6 bases from V and 6 bases from J, the junction contained 6 bases not matched to a gene.

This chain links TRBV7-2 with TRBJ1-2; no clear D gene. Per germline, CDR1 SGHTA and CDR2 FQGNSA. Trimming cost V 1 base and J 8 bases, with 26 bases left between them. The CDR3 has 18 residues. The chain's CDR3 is CASSLVSSSGGFGGGYTF. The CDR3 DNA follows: TGTGCCAGCAGCTTAGTTTCATCTTCCGGAGGCTTTGGAGGAGGCTACACCTTC.

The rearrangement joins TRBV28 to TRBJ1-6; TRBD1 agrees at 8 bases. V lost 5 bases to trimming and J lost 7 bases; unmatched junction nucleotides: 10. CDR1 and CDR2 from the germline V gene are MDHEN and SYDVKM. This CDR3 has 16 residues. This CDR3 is CASSLLQGAGNSPLHF. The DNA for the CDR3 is TGTGCCAGCAGTCTTCTGCAGGGGGCCGGGAATTCACCCCTCCACTTT.